This entry features one T cell receptor (beta chain) sequence. MiXCR was run by TCRdb on the RT-PCR reads, yielding one entry per CDR3 protein. The table includes 650,000 to 800,000 distinct CDR3 sequences, approximately 15% detected once. The CDR3 runs to 15 residues. Germline lookup yields CDR1 WSHSY and CDR2 SAAADI. V shed 3 bases, J shed 2 bases, and the junction held 3 bases outside the gene matches. The gene calls are TRBV10-2 and TRBJ2-1; 8 nucleotides match TRBD2. This receptor was obtained from a female donor in good health, serving as a healthy control. Sequenced: memory CD4+ T cells from blood. CDR3 amino acids: CASSELAATYNEQFF. The CDR3 region has the DNA TGCGCCAGCAGTGAACTAGCGGCTACCTACAATGAGCAGTTCTTC.